The T cell receptor beta chain under discussion was sequenced for a study of OX40 agonist ivuxolimab in advanced cancers. Across the study: Ivuxolimab, an agonist antibody against OX40 (CD134), was given to patients.

General observations from the study: Clonal expansion in partial responders at 0.1-3.0 mg/kg ranked among the lowest.

The CDR3 runs to 12 residues. V was clipped by 4 bases and J by 3 bases; unmatched bases: 1. Germline lookup yields CDR1 SGHNT and CDR2 YYREEE (reference sequence). Enrollment shut out patients with autoimmune disease history or systemic immunosuppression. Remarks on this clone: Its antigen is unidentified. Distinct nucleotide sequences in the sample also encode this CDR3.

Repertoires were generated with immunoSEQ multiplex PCR, while TCRdb's copy carries only in-frame clones and drops some. Of 100,000 to 130,000 clones in the sample, approximately 90% are singletons; the top ten hold approximately 0.63%. The TCR sequence derives from an adult with an advanced solid tumor such as melanoma, head and neck, liver or kidney cancer. This material consisted of CD4+ or CD8+ T cells sorted from blood, taken in a trial of the OX40 agonist ivuxolimab. The gene calls are TRBV5-4 and TRBJ2-7; 7 nucleotides line up with TRBD1. CDR3 DNA: TGTGCCAGCAGCCGGGACAGCTACGAGCAGTACTTC. It yields the protein CASSRDSYEQYF.